These 20 T cell receptor beta chains were sequenced from one sample in a study of blood T cell repertoires in COVID-19 (dated by TCRdb to about 2020). The library was generated by the immunoSEQ multiplex PCR assay. As stored in TCRdb, this immuneACCESS dataset retains in-frame rearrangements with V and J assigned. A fraction of the clones does not appear; measured against another copy, unresolved V genes explain less than half of the discrepancy, and the remainder lacks a known reason. The sample records about 120,000 clones, about 91% of which are singletons. The top ten hold 10% to 13% of the sample. What was sequenced was peripheral blood. Every receptor here comes from a man aged 45-65 years with acute or convalescent COVID-19.

This sequence joins TRBV5-8 and TRBJ2-2, with TRBD1 identical over 7 bases. Germline-derived CDR1 and CDR2 are SGHTS and YDEGEE. V shed 6 bases, J shed 6 bases, and the junction held 5 bases outside the gene matches. The CDR3 length is 13 residues. The CDR3, as DNA: TGTGCCAGCAAGCTTGACAGGGCCGGGGAGCTGTTTTTT. It specifies CASKLDRAGELFF. Looking up the rest from reference TRBV5-8 and TRBJ2-2 gives the full variable domain: EAGVTQSPTHLIKTRGQQATLRCSPISGHTSVYWYQQALGLGLQFLLWYDEGEERNRGNFPPRFSGRQFPNYSSELNVNALELEDSALYLCASKLDRAGELFFGEGSRLTVL.

The chain joins TRBV6-6 to TRBJ2-5; 7 bases match TRBD1. The CDR3 runs 15 residues. V gave up 0 bases and J gave up 2 bases; unmatched junction bases: 3. Germline CDR1 and CDR2: MNHNY and SVGAGI (reference sequence). The CDR3 loop is CASSYSSRGQETQYF. The CDR3 coding sequence is TGTGCCAGCAGTTACTCGAGCAGGGGGCAAGAGACCCAGTACTTC.

This chain joins TRBV10-3 and TRBJ1-5; 8 bases match TRBD1. The V gene's germline CDR1 is ENHRY and CDR2 SYGVKD. This CDR3 region has 18 residues. The junction had 23 bases not matched to a gene; V was cut back by 9 bases and J by 7 bases. As DNA, the CDR3 is TGTGCCATTCCCAACCCCCCAGGTAAAGACAGGGGAAAACAGCCCCAGCATTTT. Amino acid sequence: CAIPNPPGKDRGKQPQHF.

This clone has more than one count but fewer than ten. V and J are TRBV14 and TRBJ2-5; 7 bases are shared with TRBD2. V was clipped by 5 bases and J by 4 bases; unmatched bases: 4. CDR1 and CDR2 (germline): SGHDN, FVKESK. The CDR3 spans 13 residues. The CDR3 protein is CASSSRLAETQYF. The CDR3 region has the DNA TGTGCCAGCAGCTCGAGACTAGCAGAGACCCAGTACTTC.

The CDR3 reads CASSSWTGGYGYTF. Here the CDR3 DNA reads TGTGCCAGCAGCTCTTGGACAGGGGGCTATGGCTACACCTTC. This chain connects TRBV5-4 to TRBJ1-2, with 10 bases identical to TRBD1. With V trimmed by 3 bases and J by 4 bases, 3 bases remained unmatched. From germline, CDR1 is SGHNT and CDR2 YYREEE (reference sequence). The CDR3 has 14 residues.

The chain is built from TRBV29-1 and TRBJ1-1, with a possible D match to TRBD1 (5 bases). Trimming left V 7 bases short and J 2 bases short, with 11 bases between. Germline-derived CDR1 and CDR2 are SQVTM and ANQGSEA. This CDR3 comprises 12 residues. CDR3 DNA: TGCAGCGGGGGAACAGGTAACACTGAAGCTTTCTTT. The encoded protein is CSGGTGNTEAFF.

This chain joins TRBV6-4 and TRBJ2-7, with D perhaps TRBD1 (6 bases). The CDR3 has 14 residues. V lost 5 bases to trimming and J lost 3 bases, with 14 bases between them. Germline-derived CDR1 and CDR2 are MRHNA and SNTAGT. The CDR3 region has the DNA TGTGCCAGCAGTTCAAGAGGACAGTTCTACGAGCAGTACTTC. It yields the protein CASSSRGQFYEQYF.

The CDR3 DNA reads as TGTGCCAGCAGCTCGACAGGGGAATGGGGCTACACCTTC. Amino acid sequence: CASSSTGEWGYTF. The chain links TRBV13 to TRBJ1-2; 8 bases align to TRBD1. Germline CDR1 PRHDT, CDR2 FYEKMQ (reference sequence). Trimming removed 4 bases from V and 8 bases from J; junction bases left unmatched: 6. The CDR3 loop spans 13 amino acids.

The chain recombines TRBV18 with TRBJ2-7, with D possibly matching TRBD1 (6 bases). The V gene lost 10 bases and the J gene lost 1 base, with 14 bases spanning the gap. Germline CDR1 KGHSH, CDR2 LQKENI. The CDR3 spans 13 residues. The DNA of the CDR3 is TGTGCCACCCGGACAGTTGGGTCCTACGAGCAGTACTTC. Its protein is CATRTVGSYEQYF.

V usage is TRBV7-2 and J usage is TRBJ1-1, with D tentatively TRBD1 (5 bases). CDR3 length: 14 residues. The V and J ends lost 6 bases and 1 base respectively, with 12 bases between them. Per germline, CDR1 SGHTA and CDR2 FQGNSA. The CDR3 nucleotides read TGTGCCAGCAGTAGACAGCCCACGAACACTGAAGCTTTCTTT. Protein sequence: CASSRQPTNTEAFF.

This clone has a handful of counts. The CDR3 reads CASSLYTVENTEAFF. For the CDR3, the DNA is TGTGCCAGCAGCTTATATACAGTCGAGAACACTGAAGCTTTCTTT. The chain joins TRBV7-2 to TRBJ1-1; D is ambiguous. Trimming pared 2 bases from V and 1 base from J, leaving 11 bases between. CDR3 length: 15 amino acids. Germline lookup yields CDR1 SGHTA and CDR2 FQGNSA.

The rearrangement joins TRBV19 to TRBJ1-5; D possibly corresponds to TRBD1 (6 bases). The CDR3 sequence is 14 residues long. The V and J ends lost 3 bases and 5 bases respectively, with 11 bases between them. CDR1 LNHDA and CDR2 SQIVND come from the germline V gene (reference sequence). This CDR3 reads CASSMSGADQPQHF. DNA for the CDR3: TGTGCCAGTAGTATGTCAGGGGCGGATCAGCCCCAGCATTTT. The entire variable domain, with the rest obtained from reference TRBV19 and TRBJ1-5, is as follows: DGGITQSPKYLFRKEGQNVTLSCEQNLNHDAMYWYRQDPGQGLRLIYYSQIVNDFQKGDIAEGYSVSREKKESFPLTVTSAQKNPTAFYLCASSMSGADQPQHFGDGTRLSIL.

This CDR3 is CASSLEITRVYNEQFF. Written as DNA, the CDR3 is TGCGCCAGCAGCTTGGAGATTACCCGGGTCTACAATGAGCAGTTCTTC. The rearrangement joins TRBV5-1 to TRBJ2-1, with D unresolved. V was clipped by 0 bases and J by 3 bases, with 13 bases between them. Germline V gives CDR1 SGHRS, CDR2 YFSETQ. The CDR3 contains 16 residues.

A few counts support this clone. Other DNA sequences in the sample encode the same CDR3. This chain joins TRBV9 and TRBJ2-3, with TRBD2 matching over 14 bases. V shed 2 bases and J 1 base; nucleotides not matched to a gene: 0. Germline V CDR1 and CDR2: SGDLS, YYNGEE. CDR3 length: 16 residues. Here the CDR3 reads CASSVGLAGGTDTQYF. CDR3 in DNA: TGTGCCAGCAGCGTGGGACTAGCGGGGGGCACAGATACGCAGTATTTT.

This clone was counted a few times. The V call is TRBV18, the J call TRBJ2-7, with 7 bases matching TRBD2. CDR3 length: 15 residues. Germline CDR1 and CDR2: KGHSH and LQKENI. Losses at the gene ends were 1 base for V and 4 bases for J; bases not matched to a gene: 7. The CDR3 region has the DNA TGTGCCAGCTCACCACGGAGGGAGGGCCGGTACGAGCAGTACTTC. It specifies CASSPRREGRYEQYF.

Details on this clone: The sample carries other DNA sequences with the same CDR3. The chain uses TRBV28 and TRBJ2-6, with 7 bases that match TRBD1. V lost 5 bases to trimming and J lost 2 bases; unmatched junction nucleotides: 3. CDR1 is MDHEN, CDR2 SYDVKM, per germline. The CDR3 runs 15 residues. This CDR3 reads CASSPTGAGANVLTF. The CDR3, as DNA: TGTGCCAGCAGTCCAACAGGGGCTGGGGCCAACGTCCTGACTTTC.

This rearrangement joins TRBV5-1 to TRBJ2-1; 7 bases are a match to TRBD2. There are 17 residues in the CDR3. The germline CDR1 and CDR2 sequences are SGHRS and YFSETQ. V was pared by 4 bases and J by 2 bases, with 12 bases of the junction left unmatched. The chain's CDR3 is CASSPAPTSATYNEQFF. CDR3 DNA: TGCGCCAGCAGCCCGGCCCCAACTAGCGCCACCTACAATGAGCAGTTCTTC.

Only one count was recorded for this clone. V gene TRBV6-5 combines with J gene TRBJ1-5; TRBD1 is a possible D gene (6 bases). This CDR3 has 14 amino acids. The germline CDR1 and CDR2 sequences are MNHEY and SVGAGI. V shed 7 bases and J shed 3 bases, with 13 bases lying between them. The CDR3 DNA sequence: TGTGCCAGCACGCCCGGACAGATCAATCAGCCCCAGCATTTT. This gives the protein CASTPGQINQPQHF.

The chain has TRBV18 and TRBJ1-2; D unclear. V lost 6 bases, J lost 7 bases, and 15 bases lay in between. Germline loops: CDR1 KGHSH, CDR2 LQKENI. The CDR3 is made up of 13 amino acids. The CDR3 loop reads CASSTDSASGYTF. The CDR3 bases are TGTGCCAGCTCCACGGACTCAGCTTCTGGCTACACCTTC.

This sequence joins TRBV11-3 and TRBJ2-5, with a weak D call TRBD2 (5 bases). Trimming cost V 1 base and J 7 bases, with 13 bases left between them. This CDR3 region has 14 residues. Germline-derived CDR1 and CDR2 are SGHNT and YENEEA. CDR3 sequence reads: CASSLGPTDWTQYF. CDR3 in DNA: TGTGCCAGCAGCTTAGGACCGACGGACTGGACCCAGTACTTC.